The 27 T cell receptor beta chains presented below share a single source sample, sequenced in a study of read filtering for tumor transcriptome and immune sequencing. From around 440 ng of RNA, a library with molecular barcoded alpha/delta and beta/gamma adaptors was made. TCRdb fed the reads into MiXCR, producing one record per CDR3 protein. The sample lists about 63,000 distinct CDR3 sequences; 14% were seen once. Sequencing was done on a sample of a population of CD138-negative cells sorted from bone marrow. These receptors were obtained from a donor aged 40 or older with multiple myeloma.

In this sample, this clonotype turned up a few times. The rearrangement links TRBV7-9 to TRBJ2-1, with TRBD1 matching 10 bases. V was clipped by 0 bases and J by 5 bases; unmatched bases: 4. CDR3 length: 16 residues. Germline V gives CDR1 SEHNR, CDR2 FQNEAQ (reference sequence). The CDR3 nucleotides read TGTGCCAGCAGCTTAGCGGGACAGGGGCTGGACAATGAGCAGTTCTTC. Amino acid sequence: CASSLAGQGLDNEQFF.

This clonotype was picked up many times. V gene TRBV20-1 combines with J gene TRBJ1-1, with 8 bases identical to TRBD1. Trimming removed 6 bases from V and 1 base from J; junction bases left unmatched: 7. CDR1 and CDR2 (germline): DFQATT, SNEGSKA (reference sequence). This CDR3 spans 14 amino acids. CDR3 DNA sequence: TGCAGTGCCAAAATGGGGACAGGGAACACTGAAGCTTTCTTT. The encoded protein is CSAKMGTGNTEAFF.

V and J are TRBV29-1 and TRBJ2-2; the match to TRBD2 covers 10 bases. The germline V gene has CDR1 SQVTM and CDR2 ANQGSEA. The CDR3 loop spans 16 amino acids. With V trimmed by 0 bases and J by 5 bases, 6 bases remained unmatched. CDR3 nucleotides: TGCAGCGTTGAAGACTCCGGGACTAGCGAGACCGGGGAGCTGTTTTTT. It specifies CSVEDSGTSETGELFF.

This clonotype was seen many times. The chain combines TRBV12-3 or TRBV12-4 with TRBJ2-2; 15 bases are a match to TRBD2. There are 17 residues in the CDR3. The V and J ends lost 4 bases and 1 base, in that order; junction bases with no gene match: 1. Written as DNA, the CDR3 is TGTGCCAGCAGTTCGGGACTAGCGGGAGGGAACACCGGGGAGCTGTTTTTT. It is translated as CASSSGLAGGNTGELFF.

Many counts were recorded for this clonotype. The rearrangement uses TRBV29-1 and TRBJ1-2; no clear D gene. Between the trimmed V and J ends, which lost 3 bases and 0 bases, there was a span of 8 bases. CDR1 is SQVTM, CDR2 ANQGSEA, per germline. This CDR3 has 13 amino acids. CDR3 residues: CSVEGKANYGYTF. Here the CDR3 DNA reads TGCAGCGTTGAGGGCAAGGCTAACTATGGCTACACCTTC.

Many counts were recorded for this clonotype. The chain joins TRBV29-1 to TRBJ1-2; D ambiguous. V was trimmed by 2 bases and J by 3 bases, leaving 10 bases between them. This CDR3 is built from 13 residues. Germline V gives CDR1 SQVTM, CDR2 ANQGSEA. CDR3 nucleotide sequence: TGCAGCGTTGAAAGTCTGGGTCACTATGGCTACACCTTC. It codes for CSVESLGHYGYTF. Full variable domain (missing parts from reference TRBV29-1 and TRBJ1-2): SAVISQKPSRDICQRGTSLTIQCQVDSQVTMMFWYRQQPGQSLTLIATANQGSEATYESGFVIDKFPISRPNLTFSTLTVSNMSPEDSSIYLCSVESLGHYGYTFGSGTRLTVV.

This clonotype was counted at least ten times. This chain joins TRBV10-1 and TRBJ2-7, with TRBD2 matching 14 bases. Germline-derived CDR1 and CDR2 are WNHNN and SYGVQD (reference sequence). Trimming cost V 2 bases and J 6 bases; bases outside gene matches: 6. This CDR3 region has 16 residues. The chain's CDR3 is CASSEGTSGRSREQYF. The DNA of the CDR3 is TGCGCCAGCAGTGAGGGGACTAGCGGGAGAAGTCGCGAGCAGTACTTC.

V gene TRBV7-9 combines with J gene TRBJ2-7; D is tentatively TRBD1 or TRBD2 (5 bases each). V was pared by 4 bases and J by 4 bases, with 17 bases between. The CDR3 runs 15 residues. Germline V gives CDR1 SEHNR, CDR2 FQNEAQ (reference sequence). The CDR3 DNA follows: TGTGCCAGCAGCTCGTTTGGGGGTTATGCGTACGAGCAGTACTTC. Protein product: CASSSFGGYAYEQYF.

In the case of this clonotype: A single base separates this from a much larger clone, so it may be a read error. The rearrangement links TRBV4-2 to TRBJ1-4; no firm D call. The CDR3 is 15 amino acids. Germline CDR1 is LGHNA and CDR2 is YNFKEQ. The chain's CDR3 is CVSGESQRLDEKLFF. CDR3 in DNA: TGTGTCAGTGGGGAAAGCCAAAGGTTGGATGAAAAACTGTTTTTT.

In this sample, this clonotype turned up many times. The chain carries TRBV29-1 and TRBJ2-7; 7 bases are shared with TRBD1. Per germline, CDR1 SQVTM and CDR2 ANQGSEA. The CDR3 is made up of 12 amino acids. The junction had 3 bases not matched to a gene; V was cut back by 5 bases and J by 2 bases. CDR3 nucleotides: TGCAGCGTTAGCCAGGGGGCCTACGAGCAGTACTTC. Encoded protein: CSVSQGAYEQYF.

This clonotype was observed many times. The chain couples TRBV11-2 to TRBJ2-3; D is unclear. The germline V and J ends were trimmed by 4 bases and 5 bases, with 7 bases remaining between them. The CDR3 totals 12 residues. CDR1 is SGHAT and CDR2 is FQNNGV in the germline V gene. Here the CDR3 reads CASSSTGDTQYF. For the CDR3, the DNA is TGTGCCAGCAGCTCGACGGGAGATACGCAGTATTTT.

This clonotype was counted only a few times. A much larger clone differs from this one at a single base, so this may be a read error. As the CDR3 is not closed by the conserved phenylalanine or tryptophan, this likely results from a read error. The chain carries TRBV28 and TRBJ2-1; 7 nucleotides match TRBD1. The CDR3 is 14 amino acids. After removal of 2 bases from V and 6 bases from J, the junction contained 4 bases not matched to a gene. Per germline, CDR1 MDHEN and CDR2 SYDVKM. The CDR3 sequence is CASSLRDRVNEQFS. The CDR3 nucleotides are TGTGCCAGCAGTTTAAGGGACAGAGTCAATGAGCAGTTCTCC.

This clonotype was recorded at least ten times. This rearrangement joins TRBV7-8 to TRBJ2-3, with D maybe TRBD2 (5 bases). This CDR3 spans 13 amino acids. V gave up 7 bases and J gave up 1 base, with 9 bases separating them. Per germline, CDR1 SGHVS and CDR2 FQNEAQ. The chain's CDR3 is CASTTGGTDTQYF. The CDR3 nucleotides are TGTGCCAGCACTACCGGGGGCACAGATACGCAGTATTTT.

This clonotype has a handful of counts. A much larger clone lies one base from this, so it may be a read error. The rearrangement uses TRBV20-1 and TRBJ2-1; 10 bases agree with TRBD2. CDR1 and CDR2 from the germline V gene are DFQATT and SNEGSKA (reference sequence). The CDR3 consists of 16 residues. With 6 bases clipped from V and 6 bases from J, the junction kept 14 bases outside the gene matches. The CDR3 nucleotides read TGCAGTGCCGGGGACCTAGCGGGAGCCGTAAGCAATGAGCAGTTCTTC. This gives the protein CSAGDLAGAVSNEQFF.

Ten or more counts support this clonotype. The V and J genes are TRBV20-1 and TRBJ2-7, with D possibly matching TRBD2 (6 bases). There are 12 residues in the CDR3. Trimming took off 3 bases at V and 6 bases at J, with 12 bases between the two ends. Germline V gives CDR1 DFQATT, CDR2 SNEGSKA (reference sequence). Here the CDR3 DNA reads TGCAGTGCTAGGGGGGGTGGGGCCGAGCAGTACTTC. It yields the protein CSARGGGAEQYF.

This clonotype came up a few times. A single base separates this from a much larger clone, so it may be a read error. The CDR3 protein is CASSLAGAQDEKLLF. CDR3 in DNA: TGTGCCAGCAGTTTAGCAGGGGCACAAGATGAAAAACTGTTGTTT. V gene TRBV12-3 or TRBV12-4 combines with J gene TRBJ1-4, with D possibly matching TRBD1 (5 bases). CDR3 length: 15 residues.

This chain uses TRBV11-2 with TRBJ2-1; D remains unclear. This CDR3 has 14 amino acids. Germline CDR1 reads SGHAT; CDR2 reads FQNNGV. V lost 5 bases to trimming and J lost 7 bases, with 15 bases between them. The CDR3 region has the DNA TGTGCCAGCAGCCCGATTCGCCAAAGGAATGAGCAGTTCTTC. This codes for CASSPIRQRNEQFF.

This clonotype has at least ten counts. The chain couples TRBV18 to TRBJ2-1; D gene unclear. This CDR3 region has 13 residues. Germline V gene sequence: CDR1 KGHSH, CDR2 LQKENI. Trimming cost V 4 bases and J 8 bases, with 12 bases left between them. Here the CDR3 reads CASSLPWIDEQFF. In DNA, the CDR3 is TGTGCCAGCTCACTCCCCTGGATCGATGAGCAGTTCTTC.

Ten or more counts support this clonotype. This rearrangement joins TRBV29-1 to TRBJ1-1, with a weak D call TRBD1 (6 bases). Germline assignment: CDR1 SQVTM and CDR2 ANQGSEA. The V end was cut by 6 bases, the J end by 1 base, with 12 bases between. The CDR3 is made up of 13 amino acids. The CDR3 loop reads CSVMTGQNTEAFF. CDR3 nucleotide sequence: TGCAGCGTCATGACAGGTCAGAACACTGAAGCTTTCTTT. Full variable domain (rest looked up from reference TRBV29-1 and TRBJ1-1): SAVISQKPSRDICQRGTSLTIQCQVDSQVTMMFWYRQQPGQSLTLIATANQGSEATYESGFVIDKFPISRPNLTFSTLTVSNMSPEDSSIYLCSVMTGQNTEAFFGQGTRLTVV.

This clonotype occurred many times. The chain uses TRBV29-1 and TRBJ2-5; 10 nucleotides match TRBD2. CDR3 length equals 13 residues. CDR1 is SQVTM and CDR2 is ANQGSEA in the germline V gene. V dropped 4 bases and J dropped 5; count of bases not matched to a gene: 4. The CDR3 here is CSVGTGLAETQYF. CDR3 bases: TGCAGCGTTGGCACGGGACTAGCGGAGACCCAGTACTTC.

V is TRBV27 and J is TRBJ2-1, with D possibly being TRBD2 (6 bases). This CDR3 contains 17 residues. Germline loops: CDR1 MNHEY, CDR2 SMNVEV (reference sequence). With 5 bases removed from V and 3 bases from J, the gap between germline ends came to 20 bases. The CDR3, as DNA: TGTGCCAGCAGTAAGGGTGGTCAGCGGGCCTTCTACAATGAGCAGTTCTTC. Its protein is CASSKGGQRAFYNEQFF.

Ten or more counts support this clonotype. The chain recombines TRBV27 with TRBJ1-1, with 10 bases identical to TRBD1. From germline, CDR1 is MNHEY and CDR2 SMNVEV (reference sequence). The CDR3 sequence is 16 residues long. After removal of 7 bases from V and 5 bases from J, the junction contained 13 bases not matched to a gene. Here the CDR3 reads CASTESRDRGGTEAFF. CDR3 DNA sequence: TGTGCCAGCACCGAGTCCCGGGACAGGGGTGGGACTGAAGCTTTCTTT.

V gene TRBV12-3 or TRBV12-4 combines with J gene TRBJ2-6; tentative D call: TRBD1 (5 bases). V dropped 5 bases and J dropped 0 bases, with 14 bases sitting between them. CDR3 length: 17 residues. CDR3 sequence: CASSRGRASSGANVLTF. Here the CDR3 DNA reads TGTGCCAGCAGTCGCGGCAGGGCGAGCTCTGGGGCCAACGTCCTGACTTTC.

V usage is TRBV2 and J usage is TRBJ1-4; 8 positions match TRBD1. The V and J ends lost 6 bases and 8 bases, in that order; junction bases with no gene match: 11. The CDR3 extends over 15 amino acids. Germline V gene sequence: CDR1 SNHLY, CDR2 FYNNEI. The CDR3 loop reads CASSKTGDLSEKLFF. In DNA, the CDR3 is TGTGCCAGCAGCAAGACAGGGGACTTGAGCGAAAAACTGTTTTTT.

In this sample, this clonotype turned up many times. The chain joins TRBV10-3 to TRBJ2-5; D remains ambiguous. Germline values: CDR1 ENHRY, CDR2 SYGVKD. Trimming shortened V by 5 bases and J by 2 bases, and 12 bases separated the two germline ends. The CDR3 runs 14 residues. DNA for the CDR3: TGTGCCATCAGTACCTTAAAAGGGCAAGAGACCCAGTACTTC. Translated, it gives CAISTLKGQETQYF.

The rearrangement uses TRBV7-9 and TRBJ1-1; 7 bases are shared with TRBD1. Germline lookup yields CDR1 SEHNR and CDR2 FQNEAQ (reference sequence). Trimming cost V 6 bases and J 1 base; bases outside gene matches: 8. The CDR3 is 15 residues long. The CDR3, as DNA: TGTGCCAGCAGACAGGGACAGAGACCGAACACTGAAGCTTTCTTT. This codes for CASRQGQRPNTEAFF.

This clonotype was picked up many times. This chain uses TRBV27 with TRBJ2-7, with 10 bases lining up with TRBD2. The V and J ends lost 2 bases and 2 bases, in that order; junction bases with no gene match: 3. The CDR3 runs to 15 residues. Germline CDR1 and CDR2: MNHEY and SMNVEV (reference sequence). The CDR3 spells CASSLGLAATYEQYF. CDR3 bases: TGTGCCAGCAGTTTAGGACTAGCGGCCACCTACGAGCAGTACTTC.